A single sample gave rise to the 13 T cell receptor beta chains below, sequenced in a study of regulatory T cells in long-lasting Graves disease. iRepertoire HTBI primers and Arm-PCR of CDR3 regions built TCR beta libraries. A single record per CDR3 protein comes from TCRdb applying MiXCR to the multiplex PCR reads. The repertoire consists of hundreds of thousands of distinct CDR3 sequences, with approximately 12% occurring once and the leading ten covering about 9.1%. Indicated time point: newly diagnosed GD, antithyroid drugs for less than 3 months. PBMC RNA served as the TCR library source. This sample also appeared in a second study, on T cells in Graves' hyperthyroidism and ophthalmopathy.

The sample was peripheral blood mononuclear cells (PBMCs), taken at new diagnosis, from a patient treated with antithyroid drugs. All receptors derive from a man aged 25-45 years with Graves disease.

V and J are TRBV9 and TRBJ1-2; D call uncertain. The CDR3 length is 11 residues. The V gene's germline CDR1 is SGDLS and CDR2 YYNGEE. The V end lost 2 bases, the J end lost 8 bases, and 7 bases lay between the germline ends. CDR3 bases: TGTGCCAGCAGCGTCGGGAAAGGCTACACCTTC. It yields the protein CASSVGKGYTF.

The sample holds many counts of this clonotype. The chain couples TRBV15 to TRBJ1-5, with D possibly being TRBD1 (6 bases). The CDR3 covers 15 residues. Germline V CDR1 and CDR2: LNHNV, YYDKDF (reference sequence). Trimming shortened V by 1 base and J by 3 bases, and 10 bases separated the two germline ends. The CDR3 loop reads CATSRGRGDNQPQHF. CDR3 DNA: TGTGCCACCAGCAGAGGCAGGGGCGACAATCAGCCCCAGCATTTT.

At least ten counts were recorded for this clonotype. This rearrangement joins TRBV7-9 to TRBJ2-7, with D tentatively TRBD1 (6 bases). Trimming took off 5 bases at V and 4 bases at J, with 12 bases between the two ends. This CDR3 contains 13 residues. The germline gives CDR1 SEHNR, CDR2 FQNEAQ (reference sequence). CDR3 loop: CASSPEGVYEQYF. CDR3 DNA sequence: TGTGCCAGCAGCCCAGAGGGGGTGTACGAGCAGTACTTC.

The V call is TRBV20-1, the J call TRBJ2-7; 9 nucleotides align to TRBD1. This CDR3 is 13 amino acids long. From germline, CDR1 is DFQATT and CDR2 SNEGSKA (reference sequence). Losses at the gene ends were 7 bases for V and 0 bases for J; bases not matched to a gene: 4. The CDR3 bases are TGCAGTGGGGCACAGGGGGCCTCCTACGAGCAGTACTTC. The encoded protein is CSGAQGASYEQYF.

This clonotype showed up many times. The chain joins TRBV6-5 to TRBJ2-1, with TRBD2 matching over 9 bases. This CDR3 comprises 15 residues. CDR1 is MNHEY, CDR2 SVGAGI, per germline. With 4 bases clipped from V and 5 bases from J, the junction kept 6 bases outside the gene matches. The CDR3 here is CASSLRLAGNNEQFF. The DNA of the CDR3 is TGTGCCAGCAGTTTGAGGCTAGCGGGAAACAATGAGCAGTTCTTC.

This clonotype was seen ten or more times. The J gene is TRBJ1-1, the V gene TRBV29-1, with 7 positions matching TRBD1. The CDR3 has 14 residues. Germline V gives CDR1 SQVTM, CDR2 ANQGSEA. V was pared by 8 bases and J by 4 bases, with 13 bases of the junction left unmatched. Here the CDR3 reads CSIPLPGGTTEAFF. The CDR3 region has the DNA TGCAGCATTCCTCTCCCAGGGGGTACCACTGAAGCTTTCTTT.

The sample holds many counts of this clonotype. The chain is built from TRBV2 and TRBJ2-5, with a weak D call TRBD1 (5 bases). This CDR3 comprises 15 residues. V was pared by 6 bases and J by 4 bases, with 18 bases between. CDR1 is SNHLY, CDR2 FYNNEI, per germline. The CDR3 loop is CASSPYSGIGETQYF. The CDR3 DNA follows: TGTGCCAGCAGCCCATATTCAGGGATTGGAGAGACCCAGTACTTC.

There are a few counts of this clonotype. This rearrangement joins TRBV12-3 or TRBV12-4 to TRBJ2-4; 7 bases align to TRBD1. The CDR3 is 12 residues long. Trimming at V came to 7 bases and at J to 10 bases, leaving 7 bases not matched to a gene. DNA for the CDR3: TGTGCCAGCACCGACAGGGTTTTTATTCAGTACTTC. Protein product: CASTDRVFIQYF.

To note about this clonotype: Since a much larger clone is just one base distant, this may be a read error. The rearrangement joins TRBV29-1 to TRBJ1-1, with D unresolved. V lost 7 bases, J lost 0 bases, and 6 bases lay in between. Germline assignment: CDR1 SQVTM and CDR2 ANQGSEA. The length of the CDR3 is 11 residues. Written as DNA, the CDR3 is TGCAGCGGGGTGATGAACACTGAAGCTTTCTTT. It encodes CSGVMNTEAFF.

This clonotype came up many times. This chain joins TRBV24-1 and TRBJ1-2; D is perhaps TRBD1 (6 bases). The V end lost 2 bases, the J end lost 8 bases, and 17 bases lay between the germline ends. The CDR3 sequence is 15 residues long. CDR1 KGHDR and CDR2 SFDVKD come from the germline V gene. In DNA form, the CDR3 reads TGTGCCACCAGTGATTCCAGGGGAAATCTCAAAGGCTACACCTTC. As protein: CATSDSRGNLKGYTF.

This clonotype has only a few counts. The gene calls are TRBV20-1 and TRBJ2-5, with D perhaps matching TRBD2 (6 bases). Between the trimmed V and J ends, which lost 3 bases and 5 bases, there was a span of 19 bases. This CDR3 comprises 15 residues. Germline CDR1 is DFQATT and CDR2 is SNEGSKA (reference sequence). The CDR3 region is CSARRRDLGGETQYF. Here the CDR3 DNA reads TGCAGTGCTAGGAGGCGGGACCTAGGCGGGGAGACCCAGTACTTC.

This clonotype was picked up many times. This chain links TRBV6-2 or TRBV6-3 with TRBJ2-1; D tentatively fits TRBD1 or TRBD2 (5 bases each). CDR1 MNHEY and CDR2 SVGEGT come from the germline V gene. There are 15 residues in the CDR3. Trimming took 8 bases from V and 1 from J, leaving 15 bases between them. DNA of the CDR3: TGTGCCAGCCCCAGGGAGCCGTTATCCTACAATGAGCAGTTCTTC. Protein product: CASPREPLSYNEQFF.

This clonotype was seen ten or more times. This chain joins TRBV28 and TRBJ2-3; D gene uncertain. The CDR3 loop spans 15 amino acids. Per germline, CDR1 MDHEN and CDR2 SYDVKM. V dropped 1 base and J dropped 2 bases, with 10 bases sitting between them. The CDR3 loop reads CASSLLLLNTDTQYF. CDR3 nucleotide sequence: TGTGCCAGCAGTTTATTGCTGCTTAACACAGATACGCAGTATTTT.